The 19 T cell receptor beta chains in this list originate from one sample, sequenced in a study of CD8 T cells in ankylosing spondylitis. Each CDR3 protein is one row after TCRdb ran MiXCR on the 5' RACE reads. Found here are 150,000 to 200,000 distinct CDR3 sequences, 11% of them singletons; the top ten hold 25% to 30%. Sample: blood, either unsorted or a sorted T cell fraction (not recorded which). The receptors here all came from a male donor with ankylosing spondylitis or in good health (not recorded which).

This clonotype showed up many times. The genes are TRBV20-1 and TRBJ2-3; D unresolved. CDR3 length: 13 amino acids. CDR1 DFQATT and CDR2 SNEGSKA come from the germline V gene (reference sequence). V was cut by 3 bases and J by 1 base, with 8 bases left in between. The DNA for the CDR3 is TGCAGTGCTAGGGGCGTCGGCACAGATACGCAGTATTTT. It yields the protein CSARGVGTDTQYF.

The table lists this clonotype with many counts. The chain joins TRBV10-3 to TRBJ2-1; TRBD2 agrees at 14 bases. The CDR3 spans 16 residues. Germline V gene lookup returns CDR1 ENHRY and CDR2 SYGVKD. V shed 10 bases and J 3 bases; nucleotides not matched to a gene: 8. This chain's CDR3 is CATTPGLAGDYNEQFF. CDR3 DNA sequence: TGTGCCACCACGCCGGGACTAGCGGGAGACTACAATGAGCAGTTCTTC.

This rearrangement joins TRBV25-1 to TRBJ1-2, with D maybe TRBD1 (5 bases). The ends were cut back, 3 bases at V and 7 bases at J, with 12 bases in the middle. The CDR3 runs to 13 residues. CDR1 is MGHDK, CDR2 SYGVNS, per germline. CDR3 amino acids: CASSDLAGSGYTF. DNA of the CDR3: TGTGCCAGCAGTGACTTGGCAGGGAGTGGCTACACCTTC.

This chain joins TRBV10-3 and TRBJ1-2; 7 bases fit TRBD1. CDR1 and CDR2 from the germline V gene are ENHRY and SYGVKD. J gave up 3 bases and V 4 bases, and 14 bases lay outside the gene matches. The length of the CDR3 is 17 residues. CDR3 DNA sequence: TGTGCCATCAGTGTTTTAAGGGGGCGAGCTAATTACTATGGCTACACCTTC. Translating it yields CAISVLRGRANYYGYTF.

This clonotype has a count of ten or more. The chain recombines TRBV9 with TRBJ2-3, with 9 bases that match TRBD1. Germline-derived CDR1 and CDR2 are SGDLS and YYNGEE. The CDR3 sequence is 16 residues long. Trimming cost V 3 bases and J 5 bases; bases outside gene matches: 10. The CDR3: CASSGGVGQGIDTQYF. The CDR3 nucleotides read TGTGCCAGCAGCGGCGGGGTGGGACAGGGTATAGATACGCAGTATTTT. Together with reference TRBV9 and TRBJ2-3, the CDR3 gives the full variable domain: DSGVTQTPKHLITATGQRVTLRCSPRSGDLSVYWYQQSLDQGLQFLIQYYNGEERAKGNILERFSAQQFPDLHSELNLSSLELGDSALYFCASSGGVGQGIDTQYFGPGTRLTVL.

This clonotype has more than one count but fewer than ten. V and J are TRBV11-2 and TRBJ1-3; weak D call: TRBD1 (5 bases). V shed 6 bases and J shed 0 bases, with 15 bases lying between them. The CDR3 runs to 16 residues. The V gene's germline CDR1 is SGHAT and CDR2 FQNNGV. The CDR3 nucleotides read TGTGCCAGCAGAGTGACCACAGGACGCTCTGGAAACACCATATATTTT. This gives the protein CASRVTTGRSGNTIYF.

The CDR3 protein is CSARDISGRTGGNEQFF. CDR3 nucleotide sequence: TGCAGTGCTAGAGATATTAGCGGGAGGACGGGGGGTAATGAGCAGTTCTTC. The V call is TRBV20-1, the J call TRBJ2-1; TRBD2 agrees at 10 bases. Germline V gene sequence: CDR1 DFQATT, CDR2 SNEGSKA (reference sequence). This CDR3 comprises 17 residues. The trim removed 0 bases at V and 7 bases at J, leaving 12 bases unmatched.

In its sample, this clonotype was seen many times. The chain joins TRBV3-1 to TRBJ1-1; D is perhaps TRBD1 (6 bases). CDR1 LGHDT and CDR2 YNNKEL come from the germline V gene (reference sequence). This CDR3 spans 15 amino acids. The ends were cut back, 3 bases at V and 2 bases at J, with 13 bases in the middle. The CDR3 spells CASSQRQATNTEAFF. The DNA for the CDR3 is TGTGCCAGCAGCCAGAGACAGGCAACAAACACTGAAGCTTTCTTT. Drawing the rest from reference TRBV3-1 and TRBJ1-1, the complete variable domain is DTAVSQTPKYLVTQMGNDKSIKCEQNLGHDTMYWYKQDSKKFLKIMFSYNNKELIINETVPNRFSPKSPDKAHLNLHINSLELGDSAVYFCASSQRQATNTEAFFGQGTRLTVV.

The chain couples TRBV21-1 to TRBJ2-3; the D call TRBD2 from the table was never checked on the DNA. TRBV21-1 is a recognized pseudogene. The CDR3 runs to 16 residues. CDR3 in DNA: TGTGCCAGCTCTCTAGCGGATGGAACTAGCACAGATACGCAGTATTTT. Amino acids: CASSLADGTSTDTQYF.

V and J are TRBV5-4 and TRBJ1-2; D remains unclear. CDR1 is SGHNT and CDR2 is YYREEE in the germline V gene (reference sequence). This CDR3 has 13 amino acids. V was clipped by 4 bases and J by 0 bases, with 7 bases between them. CDR3 DNA: TGTGCCAGCAGCATCGGGCCTAACTATGGCTACACCTTC. The encoded protein is CASSIGPNYGYTF. The full variable domain, its missing parts supplied by reference TRBV5-4 and TRBJ1-2, is ETGVTQSPTHLIKTRGQQVTLRCSSQSGHNTVSWYQQALGQGPQFIFQYYREEENGRGNFPPRFSGLQFPNYSSELNVNALELDDSALYLCASSIGPNYGYTFGSGTRLTVV.

At least ten counts were recorded for this clonotype. V gene TRBV20-1 combines with J gene TRBJ2-1; 16 nucleotides match TRBD2. This CDR3 is built from 17 residues. Losses at the gene ends were 6 bases for V and 8 bases for J; bases not matched to a gene: 13. Germline-derived CDR1 and CDR2 are DFQATT and SNEGSKA (reference sequence). The CDR3 sequence is CSATGLAGGYRGYEQFF. The CDR3, as DNA: TGCAGTGCCACGGGACTAGCGGGAGGGTACCGGGGGTATGAGCAGTTCTTC.

This clonotype was detected ten times or more. The chain uses TRBV5-6 and TRBJ2-2; D is perhaps TRBD1 or TRBD2 (5 bases each). The CDR3 has 15 amino acids. Trimming pared 6 bases from V and 7 bases from J, leaving 19 bases between. CDR1 and CDR2 (germline): SGHDT, YYEEEE. CDR3 nucleotide sequence: TGTGCCAGCACCGAAGCGGCAGGGATGAGCGGGGAGCTGTTTTTT. Translating gives CASTEAAGMSGELFF.

This clonotype has more than one count but fewer than ten. The chain has TRBV20-1 and TRBJ2-7, with 12 bases that match TRBD2. V lost 2 bases, J lost 2 bases, and 16 bases stayed unmatched. Germline V gene sequence: CDR1 DFQATT, CDR2 SNEGSKA (reference sequence). The CDR3 consists of 19 residues. CDR3 region: CSARNSKLAGGRTAYEQYF. DNA of the CDR3: TGCAGTGCTAGAAATTCTAAACTAGCGGGGGGCCGAACGGCCTACGAGCAGTACTTC.

This clonotype was detected a few times. The rearrangement uses TRBV12-3 or TRBV12-4 and TRBJ1-2; D may be TRBD1 (5 bases). The CDR3 runs 12 residues. V was cut by 1 base and J by 8 bases, with 8 bases left in between. The CDR3: CASSLGGGGYTF. The CDR3 DNA sequence: TGTGCCAGCAGTTTAGGGGGCGGAGGCTACACCTTC.

This rearrangement joins TRBV5-1 to TRBJ2-5; TRBD2 is a possible D gene (5 bases). V lost 0 bases to trimming and J lost 2 bases, with 11 bases between them. This CDR3 has 15 residues. Germline V gives CDR1 SGHRS, CDR2 YFSETQ. CDR3 amino acids: CASSLGLDSQETQYF. The CDR3 coding sequence is TGCGCCAGCAGCTTGGGTTTGGACTCACAAGAGACCCAGTACTTC.

At least ten counts were recorded for this clonotype. This chain links TRBV5-1 with TRBJ1-4; D unresolved. Trimming took off 6 bases at V and 8 bases at J, with 17 bases between the two ends. This CDR3 region has 14 residues. Looked up from germline, CDR1 is SGHRS and CDR2 is YFSETQ. Here the CDR3 DNA reads TGCGCCAGCACGGTGTCTACGGCAGAAGAAAAACTGTTTTTT. This gives the protein CASTVSTAEEKLFF.

With regard to this clonotype: This may come from a read error, since a much larger clone is one base off. The rearrangement joins TRBV15 to TRBJ1-5; D unclear. The germline V gene has CDR1 LNHNV and CDR2 YYDKDF (reference sequence). This CDR3 spans 14 amino acids. CDR3 in DNA: TGTGCCACCAGCAGAGGACAAGACAATCAGCCCCGGCATTTT. This gives the protein CATSRGQDNQPRHF.

In its sample, this clonotype was seen many times. CDR3 DNA sequence: TGTGCCAGCAGCGTTCGCGAGAACACTGAAGCTTTCTTT. Translation gives CASSVRENTEAFF. V usage is TRBV9 and J usage is TRBJ1-1, with unresolved D. The CDR3 loop spans 13 amino acids. Germline V CDR1 and CDR2: SGDLS, YYNGEE. V gave up 2 bases and J gave up 1 base, with 6 bases separating them.

Only a few counts were recorded for this clonotype. The chain has TRBV11-2 and TRBJ1-3, with a weak D call TRBD1 (6 bases). V was trimmed by 6 bases and J by 4 bases, leaving 22 bases between them. Germline V gives CDR1 SGHAT, CDR2 FQNNGV. The CDR3 runs to 17 residues. The CDR3 nucleotides read TGTGCCAGCAGACTAGGAACAGGGACCGCGACGGGAAACACCATATATTTT. As protein: CASRLGTGTATGNTIYF.